This is a list of T cell receptor beta chains from one sample in a study of blood T cell repertoires in COVID-19. Sequenced by immunoSEQ multiplex PCR; TCRdb stores in-frame clones only, minus some. The profile shows 25,000 to 30,000 clones, 70% to 80% of them singletons. Specimen: peripheral blood. The receptors were gathered from a woman in her 70s with acute or convalescent COVID-19. Both conserved end residues are part of each CDR3. Fields, in order: J gene, clone size, D gene, CDR3 length, V gene, CDR3 DNA, CDR3 protein. The D gene is left open where the match is weak. Not all rows give a size; the values are once, few, many and, for expanded clones, a class.

TRBJ2-7 - - 12 TRBV2 TGTGCCAGCAGCCAGAACTCCTACGAGCAGTACTTC CASSQNSYEQYF
TRBJ2-7 few TRBD2 16 TRBV27 TGTGCCAGCAGTTTTGTTAGCGGGAGTTTAGCCTACGAGCAGTACTTC CASSFVSGSLAYEQYF
TRBJ2-3 - TRBD2 16 TRBV27 TGTGCCAGCAGTCCGCATCGACTAGCGGGAGGGGATACGCAGTATTTT CASSPHRLAGGDTQYF
TRBJ1-2 once TRBD1 14 TRBV27 TGTGCCAGCAGTTTGACAGGGAGTAGAGCTGGCTACACCTTC CASSLTGSRAGYTF
TRBJ2-2 - - 16 TRBV9 TGTGCCAGCAGCGTAGGGCGGGTGCTAAACACCGGGGAGCTGTTTTTT CASSVGRVLNTGELFF
TRBJ2-1 - - 12 TRBV5-1 TGCGCCAGCAGCCGTAAGACAGACGAGCAGTTCTTC CASSRKTDEQFF
TRBJ2-4 - - 11 TRBV20-1 TGCAGTGGCCCGGCAGGGAACATTCAGTACTTC CSGPAGNIQYF
TRBJ1-3 - TRBD1 15 TRBV6-5 TGTGCCAGCAGCGACAGGGGGTCCTCTGGAAACACCATATATTTT CASSDRGSSGNTIYF
TRBJ1-1 - - 16 TRBV5-6 TGTGCCAGCAGCTTGAGGCCAGGGGTTACGAACACTGAAGCTTTCTTT CASSLRPGVTNTEAFF
TRBJ2-2 - TRBD2 14 TRBV7-9 TGTGCCAGCAGCTTACAAACTAGCGCCGGGGAGCTGTTTTTT CASSLQTSAGELFF
TRBJ1-6 - - 17 TRBV9 TGTGCCAGCAGCGTAGGAGGGGCAGGGAGGACCAATTCACCCCTCCACTTT CASSVGGAGRTNSPLHF
TRBJ2-2 - TRBD1 15 TRBV9 TGTGCCAGCAGCGTTCGGACAGGGGGAGCCGGGGAGCTGTTTTTT CASSVRTGGAGELFF